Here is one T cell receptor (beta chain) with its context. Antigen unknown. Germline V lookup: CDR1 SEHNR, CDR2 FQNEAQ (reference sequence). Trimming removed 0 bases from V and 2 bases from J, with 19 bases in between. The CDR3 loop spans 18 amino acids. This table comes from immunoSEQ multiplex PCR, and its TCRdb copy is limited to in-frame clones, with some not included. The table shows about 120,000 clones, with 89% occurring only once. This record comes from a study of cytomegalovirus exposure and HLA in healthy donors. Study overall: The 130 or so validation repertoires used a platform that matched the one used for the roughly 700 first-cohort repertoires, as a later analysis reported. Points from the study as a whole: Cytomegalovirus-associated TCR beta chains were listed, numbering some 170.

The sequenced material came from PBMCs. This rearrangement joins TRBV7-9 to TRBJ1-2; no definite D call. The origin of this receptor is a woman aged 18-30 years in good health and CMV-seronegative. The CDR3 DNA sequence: TGTGCCAGCAGCTTAGCGGTTGTGGGGAGTAGGGAGAACTATGGCTACACCTTC. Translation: CASSLAVVGSRENYGYTF.